The rows below give T cell receptor beta chains drawn from one sample of a study of response to subunit inactivated influenza vaccine. In TCRdb, the RT-PCR reads were re-called with MiXCR into one record per CDR3 protein. There are 610,000 or so distinct CDR3 sequences in the sample; less than 15% occur only once, and 11% lies in the top ten. This specimen consisted of PBMCs from blood, obtained about 12 days after vaccination. These receptors all stem from a man aged 50 to 60 who received an inactivated influenza vaccine. The CDR3 runs from the conserved cysteine through the conserved F or W. The D gene is left open where the match is weak. Part of the rows lack a size; the others show once, few, many or a class for expanded clones.

>TRBJ1-2|TRBV19|few|.
TGTGCCAGTAGTCCCCTTGGCAACTATGGCTACACCTTC
CASSPLGNYGYTF
>TRBJ2-5|TRBV5-1|.|.
TGCGCCAGCAGCTTGGCTGGGGATGGTGGAGAGACCCAGTACTTC
CASSLAGDGGETQYF
>TRBJ2-7|TRBV24-1|.|.
TGTGCCACTTCCGATGGGACTTTCAGGACCTACGAGCAGTACTTC
CATSDGTFRTYEQYF
>TRBJ2-1|TRBV9|.|.
TGTGCCAGCAGCGTAGCTACTCGCGCCAATGAGCAGTTCTTC
CASSVATRANEQFF
>TRBJ2-1|TRBV15|many|.
TGTGCCACCAGCAGAGATTGGGCCAGGGTGACCTACAATGAGCAGTTCTTC
CATSRDWARVTYNEQFF
>TRBJ2-7|TRBV6-1|few|.
TGTGCCAGCAAGAAGTACAGGGTCTCCTACGAGCAGTACTTC
CASKKYRVSYEQYF
>TRBJ2-7|TRBV28|few|.
TGTGCCAGCAGTAAACAGGACTACGAGCAGTACTTC
CASSKQDYEQYF
>TRBJ2-1|TRBV13|.|.
TGTGCCAGCAGCCCCTACAGGGGAGGCACTGAGCAGTTCTTC
CASSPYRGGTEQFF
>TRBJ2-1|TRBV5-1|.|TRBD2
TGCGCCAGTCGAGAAGGCGGGGGCTCCTACAATGAGCAGTTCTTC
CASREGGGSYNEQFF
>TRBJ2-7|TRBV6-1|.|.
TGTGCCAGCACCTCTTCAGGGGATTACGAGCAGTACTTC
CASTSSGDYEQYF
>TRBJ2-1|TRBV20-1|few|TRBD2
TGCAGTGCTAGAGGATTGAGCGGGAGGGCCTTCAATGAGCAGTTCTTC
CSARGLSGRAFNEQFF
>TRBJ2-1|TRBV6-2/TRBV6-3|few|TRBD2
TGTGCCAGCAGTTACACTAGCGGGAGGAATGAGCAGTTCTTC
CASSYTSGRNEQFF
>TRBJ1-6|TRBV12-3/TRBV12-4|many|.
TGTGCCAGCAGTTTATGGCTGGGGGCAAAAAATTCACCCCTCCACTTT
CASSLWLGAKNSPLHF
>TRBJ2-5|TRBV5-1|.|TRBD2
TGCGCCAGCAGCTTAACACTAGCGGTGCAAGAGACCCAGTACTTC
CASSLTLAVQETQYF
>TRBJ2-3|TRBV6-7|few|TRBD2
TGTGCCAGCAGAAAGGTCCGAAGGACTAGCGAGAGCACAGATACGCAGTATTTT
CASRKVRRTSESTDTQYF